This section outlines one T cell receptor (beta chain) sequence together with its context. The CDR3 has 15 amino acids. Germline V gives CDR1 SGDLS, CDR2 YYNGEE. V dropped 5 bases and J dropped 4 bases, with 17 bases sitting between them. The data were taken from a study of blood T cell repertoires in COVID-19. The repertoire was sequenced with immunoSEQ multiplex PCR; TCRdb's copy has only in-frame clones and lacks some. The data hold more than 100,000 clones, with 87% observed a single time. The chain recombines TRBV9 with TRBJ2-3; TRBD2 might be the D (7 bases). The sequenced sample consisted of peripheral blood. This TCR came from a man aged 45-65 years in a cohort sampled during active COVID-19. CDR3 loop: CASSGSGGLSDTQYF. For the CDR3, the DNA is TGTGCCAGCAGTGGCTCGGGGGGCCTCTCAGATACGCAGTATTTT.